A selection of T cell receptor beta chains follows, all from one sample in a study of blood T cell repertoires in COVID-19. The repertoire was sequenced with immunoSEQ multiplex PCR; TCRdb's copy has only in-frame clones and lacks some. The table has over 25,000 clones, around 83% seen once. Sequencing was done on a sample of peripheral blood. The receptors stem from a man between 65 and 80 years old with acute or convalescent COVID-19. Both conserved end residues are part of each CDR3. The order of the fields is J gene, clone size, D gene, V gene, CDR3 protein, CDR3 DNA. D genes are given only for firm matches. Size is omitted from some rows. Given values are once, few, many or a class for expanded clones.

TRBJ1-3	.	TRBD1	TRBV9	CASSERGGAYSGNTIYF	TGTGCCAGCAGCGAAAGAGGGGGCGCTTACTCTGGAAACACCATATATTTT
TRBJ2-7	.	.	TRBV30	CAWSAGLYEQYF	TGTGCCTGGAGTGCAGGGCTCTACGAGCAGTACTTC
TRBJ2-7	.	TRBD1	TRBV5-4	CASSRPGTGGYEQYF	TGTGCCAGCAGCCGACCCGGGACAGGGGGGTACGAGCAGTACTTC
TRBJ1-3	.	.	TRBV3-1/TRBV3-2	CASSQLQGPGNTIYF	TGTGCCAGCAGCCAGTTACAGGGTCCAGGAAACACCATATATTTT
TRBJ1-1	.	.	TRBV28	CASSLGGAENTEAFF	TGTGCCAGCAGTTTAGGGGGCGCGGAGAACACTGAAGCTTTCTTT
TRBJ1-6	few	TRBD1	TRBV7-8	CASRTGEDSPLHF	TGTGCCAGCAGAACAGGGGAGGACTCACCCCTCCACTTT
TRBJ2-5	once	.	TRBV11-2	CASSREEETQYF	TGTGCCAGCAGCCGGGAAGAGGAGACCCAGTACTTC
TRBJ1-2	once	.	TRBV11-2	CASSSRAGVTYGYTF	TGTGCCAGCAGTTCCCGGGCGGGGGTTACCTATGGCTACACCTTC
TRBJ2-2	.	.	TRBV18	CASSPDIPGTNTGELFF	TGTGCCAGCTCACCAGACATCCCCGGGACAAACACCGGGGAGCTGTTTTTT
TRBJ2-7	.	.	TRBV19	CASSSGGGEAYEQYF	TGTGCCAGTAGTAGTGGCGGAGGAGAGGCCTACGAGCAGTACTTC
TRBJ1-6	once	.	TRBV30	CAWESTGSNSPLHF	TGTGCCTGGGAATCGACAGGCTCCAATTCACCCCTCCACTTT
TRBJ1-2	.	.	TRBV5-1	CASRALLQGDYGYTF	TGCGCCAGCCGAGCCCTCTTACAGGGTGACTATGGCTACACCTTC
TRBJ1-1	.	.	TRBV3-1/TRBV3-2	CASSAGLGNTKAFF	TGTGCCAGCAGCGCAGGGTTAGGGAACACTAAAGCTTTCTTT
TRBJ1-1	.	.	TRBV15	CATSRDLRAEAFF	TGTGCCACCAGCAGAGATCTGAGGGCTGAAGCTTTCTTT
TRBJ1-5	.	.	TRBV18	CASSPDSQSPQHF	TGTGCCAGCTCACCGGACAGCCAATCGCCCCAGCATTTT
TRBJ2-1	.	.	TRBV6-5	CATHLGGSSYNEQFF	TGTGCCACCCACTTAGGGGGAAGCTCCTACAATGAGCAGTTCTTC
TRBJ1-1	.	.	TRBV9	CASSVAANTEAFF	TGTGCCAGCAGCGTGGCGGCTAACACTGAAGCTTTCTTT
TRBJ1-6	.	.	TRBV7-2	CASSLEGGGIRAPLHF	TGTGCCAGCAGCTTGGAAGGTGGGGGGATCCGGGCACCCCTCCACTTT
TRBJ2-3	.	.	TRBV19	CASRNADTQYF	TGTGCCTCCAGAAATGCAGATACGCAGTATTTT
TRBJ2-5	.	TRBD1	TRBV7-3	CASSFGDRKETQYF	TGTGCCAGCAGCTTCGGGGACAGAAAAGAGACCCAGTACTTC
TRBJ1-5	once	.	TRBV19	CASSTESGQPQHF	TGTGCCAGTAGTACCGAATCCGGTCAGCCCCAGCATTTT
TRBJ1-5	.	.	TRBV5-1	CASSLEGRANQPQHF	TGCGCCAGCAGCTTGGAGGGGAGGGCCAATCAGCCCCAGCATTTT
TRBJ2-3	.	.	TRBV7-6	CASSLVAEGADTQYF	TGTGCCAGCAGCTTAGTCGCGGAAGGAGCAGATACGCAGTATTTT
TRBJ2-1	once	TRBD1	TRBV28	CASSFTTGQPSSYNEQFF	TGTGCCAGCAGTTTTACGACAGGGCAGCCTAGCTCCTACAATGAGCAGTTCTTC
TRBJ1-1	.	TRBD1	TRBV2	CASQGDTEAFF	TGTGCCAGCCAGGGGGACACTGAAGCTTTCTTT
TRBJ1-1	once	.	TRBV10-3	CAIRKDILGTEAFF	TGTGCCATCAGAAAGGACATCTTGGGCACTGAAGCTTTCTTT
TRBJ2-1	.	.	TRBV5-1	CASSWALGNRANEQFF	TGCGCCAGCAGCTGGGCGTTGGGCAACCGCGCCAATGAGCAGTTCTTC
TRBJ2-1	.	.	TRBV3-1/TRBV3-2	CASSLRQGTYNEQFF	TGTGCCAGCAGCCTCAGGCAGGGGACCTACAATGAGCAGTTCTTC
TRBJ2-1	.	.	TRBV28	CASSFPLSYEQFF	TGTGCCAGCAGTTTTCCCCTCTCTTATGAGCAGTTCTTC
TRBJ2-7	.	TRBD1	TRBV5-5	CASSGGTGGYEQYF	TGTGCCAGCAGCGGTGGGACAGGGGGCTACGAGCAGTACTTC
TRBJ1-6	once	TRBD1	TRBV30	CAWSRDSQNSPLHF	TGTGCCTGGAGTCGGGACAGCCAGAATTCACCCCTCCACTTT
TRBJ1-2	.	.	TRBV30	CAWSARIWEGGYTF	TGTGCCTGGAGCGCTCGAATATGGGAGGGAGGCTACACCTTC
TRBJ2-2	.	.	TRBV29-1	CSVEGRAGELFF	TGCAGCGTTGAAGGAAGAGCCGGGGAGCTGTTTTTT
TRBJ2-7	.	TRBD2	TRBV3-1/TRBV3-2	CASSQEIFGTSRHEQYF	TGTGCCAGCAGCCAAGAAATCTTCGGGACTAGCCGGCACGAGCAGTACTTC
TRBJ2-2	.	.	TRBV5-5	CASSLVRQNTGELFF	TGTGCCAGCAGCTTGGTTCGACAGAACACCGGGGAGCTGTTTTTT
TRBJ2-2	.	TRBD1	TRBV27	CASSSGTGGRTGELFF	TGTGCCAGCAGTTCGGGGACAGGGGGAAGAACCGGGGAGCTGTTTTTT
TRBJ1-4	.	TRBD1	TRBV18	CASSPLIIQGPTNEKLFF	TGTGCCAGCTCACCACTTATCATACAGGGGCCAACTAATGAAAAACTGTTTTTT
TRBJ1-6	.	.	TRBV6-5	CASSYGTRITNSPLHF	TGTGCCAGCAGTTACGGGACACGGATTACTAATTCACCCCTCCACTTT
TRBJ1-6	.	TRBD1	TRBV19	CASSPRDRTGNSPLHF	TGTGCCAGTAGTCCCCGGGACAGGACAGGGAATTCACCCCTCCACTTT
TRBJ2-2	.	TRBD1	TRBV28	CASSPQGHRGGNTGELFF	TGTGCCAGCAGTCCACAAGGCCACAGGGGTGGGAACACCGGGGAGCTGTTTTTT
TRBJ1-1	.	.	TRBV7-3	CASSQTGQGRGEAFF	TGTGCCAGCAGCCAGACCGGGCAGGGTAGGGGTGAAGCTTTCTTT
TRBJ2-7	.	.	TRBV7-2	CASSFSSYEQYF	TGTGCCAGCAGTTTTAGCTCCTACGAGCAGTACTTC
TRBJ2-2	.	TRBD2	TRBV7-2	CASSLDSGGAVTGELFF	TGTGCCAGCAGCTTAGACAGCGGGGGGGCTGTAACCGGGGAGCTGTTTTTT
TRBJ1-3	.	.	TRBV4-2	CASSSRASGNTIYF	TGTGCCAGCAGCTCGCGGGCCTCTGGAAACACCATATATTTT
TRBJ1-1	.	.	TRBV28	CASSLLETDKAFF	TGTGCCAGCAGTTTATTGGAGACGGATAAAGCTTTCTTT
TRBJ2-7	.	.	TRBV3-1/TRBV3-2	CASSPGTDSYEQYF	TGTGCCAGCAGCCCCGGGACTGACTCCTACGAGCAGTACTTC
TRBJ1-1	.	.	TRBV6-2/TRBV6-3	CASSFLRGGGTEAFF	TGTGCCAGCAGTTTCCTCCGGGGAGGAGGCACTGAAGCTTTCTTT
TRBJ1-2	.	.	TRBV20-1	CSASLLGYTF	TGCAGTGCTAGCCTTCTTGGCTACACCTTC
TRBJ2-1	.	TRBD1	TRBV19	CASFNPGQNYNEQFF	TGTGCCAGCTTTAACCCGGGACAGAACTACAATGAGCAGTTCTTC
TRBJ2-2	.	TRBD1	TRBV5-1	CASSSRDRGPNTGELFF	TGCGCCAGCAGCTCCCGGGACAGGGGTCCGAACACCGGGGAGCTGTTTTTT
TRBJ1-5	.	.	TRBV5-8	CASGDLRTGDSNQPQHF	TGTGCCAGCGGCGACCTTCGAACGGGAGATAGCAATCAGCCCCAGCATTTT
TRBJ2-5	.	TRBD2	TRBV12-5	CASGFATSGLQETQYF	TGTGCTAGTGGTTTTGCAACTAGCGGACTCCAAGAGACCCAGTACTTC
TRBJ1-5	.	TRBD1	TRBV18	CASSPGQGRNQPQHF	TGTGCCAGCTCACCGGGACAGGGTCGGAATCAGCCCCAGCATTTT
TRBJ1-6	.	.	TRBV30	CAWSVQDDSPLHF	TGTGCCTGGAGTGTACAGGACGATTCACCCCTCCACTTT